The 15 T cell receptor beta chains presented below share a single source sample, sequenced in a study of blood T cell repertoires in COVID-19. TCRdb keeps only in-frame clones here, not all; method: immunoSEQ multiplex PCR. Of around 200,000 clones listed, more than 75% were seen once; the top ten hold about 5%. Source material: peripheral blood. The receptor source for this set is a woman older than 75 with acute or convalescent COVID-19.

The chain has TRBV24-1 and TRBJ2-2, with TRBD1 matching 10 bases. J was trimmed by 5 bases and V by 4 bases; bases with no gene match: 6. Germline loops: CDR1 KGHDR, CDR2 SFDVKD. The length of the CDR3 is 16 residues. The CDR3 DNA reads as TGTGCCACCAGTGACGCCGGGACAGGGGCGACCGGGGAGCTGTTTTTT. It codes for CATSDAGTGATGELFF.

The rearrangement links TRBV25-1 to TRBJ2-7; D might be TRBD2 (5 bases). The CDR3 consists of 17 residues. The germline CDR1 and CDR2 sequences are MGHDK and SYGVNS. V was shortened by 4 bases and J by 5 bases, with 24 bases between the two germline ends. The CDR3 sequence is CASSALRGVGVGDEQYF. The CDR3 DNA reads TGTGCCAGCAGTGCCTTACGGGGAGTGGGAGTGGGAGACGAGCAGTACTTC.

CDR3 protein: CASSRGMNTEAFF. For the CDR3, the DNA is TGCGCCAGCAGCCGCGGTATGAACACTGAAGCTTTCTTT. This rearrangement joins TRBV5-1 to TRBJ1-1; D uncertain. CDR3 length equals 13 residues. Germline V gene data show CDR1 as SGHRS and CDR2 as YFSETQ. Between the trimmed V and J ends, which lost 4 bases and 0 bases, there was a span of 7 bases.

This chain connects TRBV5-1 to TRBJ2-6, with D uncertain. Germline CDR1 reads SGHRS; CDR2 reads YFSETQ. V shed 3 bases and J shed 0 bases, with 4 bases lying between them. This CDR3 comprises 14 residues. Here the CDR3 reads CASSSISGANVLTF. The DNA of the CDR3 is TGCGCCAGCAGCTCAATCTCTGGGGCCAACGTCCTGACTTTC.

V and J are TRBV5-5 and TRBJ1-1, with D tentatively TRBD1 (6 bases). The V and J ends lost 2 bases and 6 bases respectively, with 8 bases between them. CDR1 and CDR2 from the germline V gene are SGHKS and YYEKEE (reference sequence). The CDR3 contains 12 residues. CDR3 sequence: CASSFRTAEAFF. The CDR3 DNA reads as TGTGCCAGCAGCTTCCGGACAGCTGAAGCTTTCTTT.

The genes are TRBV3-1 (or the pseudogene TRBV3-2) and TRBJ1-1; D call uncertain. V dropped 2 bases and J dropped 11 bases, with 15 bases sitting between them. Germline assignment: CDR1 LGHDT and CDR2 YNNKEL (reference sequence). This CDR3 region has 13 residues. This CDR3 is CASSQQVATAAFF. DNA for the CDR3: TGTGCCAGCAGCCAACAGGTCGCTACCGCTGCTTTCTTT.

Only a few counts were recorded for this clone. The V gene is TRBV9, the J gene TRBJ1-3; no clear D gene. Looked up from germline, CDR1 is SGDLS and CDR2 is YYNGEE. V lost 4 bases, J lost 4 bases, and 18 bases lay in between. The CDR3 spans 16 residues. This chain's CDR3 is CASSWGGSYGGNTIYF. The CDR3 bases are TGTGCCAGCAGCTGGGGAGGGTCGTATGGAGGAAACACCATATATTTT.

The genes are TRBV19 and TRBJ1-1; TRBD1 is a possible D gene (6 bases). Germline V gene lookup returns CDR1 LNHDA and CDR2 SQIVND (reference sequence). Trimming removed 5 bases at V and 2 bases at J, with 9 bases between. The CDR3 is 13 amino acids. CDR3 region: CASSQTGNTEAFF. The CDR3 region has the DNA TGTGCCAGTAGTCAGACAGGAAACACTGAAGCTTTCTTT.

The J gene is TRBJ1-1, the V gene TRBV10-1, with no clear D. V lost 10 bases and J lost 1, with 13 bases in between. Looked up from germline, CDR1 is WNHNN and CDR2 is SYGVQD (reference sequence). CDR3 length: 13 residues. This chain's CDR3 is CATTNLENTEAFF. The CDR3 region has the DNA TGCGCCACAACAAACCTCGAGAACACTGAAGCTTTCTTT.

This clone occurred once. This rearrangement joins TRBV2 to TRBJ1-5; D gene unclear. The CDR3 runs to 15 residues. From germline, CDR1 is SNHLY and CDR2 FYNNEI. Trimming cost V 2 bases and J 5 bases, with 13 bases left between them. For the CDR3, the DNA is TGTGCCAGCAGTGAAAGTAGGCAGCGCTATCAGCCCCAGCATTTT. Translated, it gives CASSESRQRYQPQHF.

This chain joins TRBV5-1 and TRBJ2-7; 9 bases map to TRBD2. V dropped 2 bases and J dropped 5; count of bases not matched to a gene: 11. There are 16 residues in the CDR3. Germline CDR1 and CDR2: SGHRS and YFSETQ. For the CDR3, the DNA is TGCGCCAGCAGCTTAGGCGGGAGGGCCTCTAGGAACGAGCAGTACTTC. This codes for CASSLGGRASRNEQYF.

The table lists this clone with a few counts. This rearrangement joins TRBV9 to TRBJ2-2; D possibly corresponds to TRBD2 (5 bases). Deletions cut 1 base from V and 7 bases from J, with 17 bases between. Germline V gene sequence: CDR1 SGDLS, CDR2 YYNGEE. This CDR3 has 16 residues. The DNA for the CDR3 is TGTGCCAGCAGCGTATTCTTAACTAGTTCAAACGGGGAGCTGTTTTTT. It yields the protein CASSVFLTSSNGELFF.

V is TRBV29-1 and J is TRBJ2-1; 8 bases are shared with TRBD2. The V gene's germline CDR1 is SQVTM and CDR2 ANQGSEA. This CDR3 has 17 residues. J lost 0 bases, V lost 4 bases, and 11 bases had no gene match. The CDR3 loop reads CSVAGGVDLSSYNEQFF. For the CDR3, the DNA is TGCAGCGTTGCCGGGGGGGTGGACCTAAGCTCCTACAATGAGCAGTTCTTC.

This clone was detected only a few times. The rearrangement joins TRBV6-6 to TRBJ1-1, with D unresolved. This CDR3 has 12 amino acids. V was trimmed by 8 bases and J by 4 bases, leaving 11 bases between them. Germline CDR1 is MNHNY and CDR2 is SVGAGI (reference sequence). The CDR3 here is CASGWAGTEAFF. The CDR3 DNA reads TGTGCCAGCGGTTGGGCCGGCACTGAAGCTTTCTTT.

The chain couples TRBV18 to TRBJ2-7, with 9 nucleotides matching TRBD1. J was trimmed by 4 bases and V by 5 bases; bases with no gene match: 3. From germline, CDR1 is KGHSH and CDR2 LQKENI. The CDR3 has 13 amino acids. CDR3 sequence: CASSTTGGYEQYF. The CDR3 DNA follows: TGTGCCAGCTCAACGACAGGGGGATACGAGCAGTACTTC.